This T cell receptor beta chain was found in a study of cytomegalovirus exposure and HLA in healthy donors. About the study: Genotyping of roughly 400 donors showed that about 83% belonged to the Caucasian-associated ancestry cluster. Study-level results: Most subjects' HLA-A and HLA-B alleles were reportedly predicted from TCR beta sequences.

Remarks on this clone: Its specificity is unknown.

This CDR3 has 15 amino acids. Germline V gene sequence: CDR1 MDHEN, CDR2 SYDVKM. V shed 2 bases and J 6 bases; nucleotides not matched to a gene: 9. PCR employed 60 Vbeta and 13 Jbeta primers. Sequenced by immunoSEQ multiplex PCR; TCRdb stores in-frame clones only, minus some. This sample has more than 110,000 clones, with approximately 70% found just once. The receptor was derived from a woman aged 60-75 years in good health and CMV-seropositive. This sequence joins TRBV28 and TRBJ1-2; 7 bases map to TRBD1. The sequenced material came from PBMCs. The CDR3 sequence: CASSLGGTDFHGYTF. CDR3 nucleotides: TGTGCCAGCAGTTTAGGCGGGACAGATTTTCATGGCTACACCTTC.